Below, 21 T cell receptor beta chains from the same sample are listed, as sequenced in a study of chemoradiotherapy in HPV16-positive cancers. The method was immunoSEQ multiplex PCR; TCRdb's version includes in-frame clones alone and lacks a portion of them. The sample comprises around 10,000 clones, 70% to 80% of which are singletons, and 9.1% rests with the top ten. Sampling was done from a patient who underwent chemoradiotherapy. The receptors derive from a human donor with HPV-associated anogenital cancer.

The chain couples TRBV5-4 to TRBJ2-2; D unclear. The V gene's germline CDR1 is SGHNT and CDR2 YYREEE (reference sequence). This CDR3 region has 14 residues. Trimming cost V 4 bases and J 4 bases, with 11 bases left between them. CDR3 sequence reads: CASSPPPGTGELFF. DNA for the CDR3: TGTGCCAGCAGCCCCCCCCCTGGCACCGGGGAGCTGTTTTTT.

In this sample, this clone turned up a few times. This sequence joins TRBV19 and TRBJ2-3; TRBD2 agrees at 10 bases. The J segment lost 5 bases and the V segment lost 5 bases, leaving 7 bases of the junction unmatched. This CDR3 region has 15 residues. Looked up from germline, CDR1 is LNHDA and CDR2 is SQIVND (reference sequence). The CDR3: CASSSQRGGLDTQYF. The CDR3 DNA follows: TGTGCCAGTAGTTCCCAGCGGGGGGGCCTAGATACGCAGTATTTT.

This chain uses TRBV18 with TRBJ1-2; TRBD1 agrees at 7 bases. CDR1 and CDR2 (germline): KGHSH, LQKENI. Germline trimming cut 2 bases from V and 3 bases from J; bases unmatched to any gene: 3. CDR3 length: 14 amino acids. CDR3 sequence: CASSPFDRDYGYTF. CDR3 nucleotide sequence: TGTGCCAGCTCACCATTCGACAGGGACTATGGCTACACCTTC.

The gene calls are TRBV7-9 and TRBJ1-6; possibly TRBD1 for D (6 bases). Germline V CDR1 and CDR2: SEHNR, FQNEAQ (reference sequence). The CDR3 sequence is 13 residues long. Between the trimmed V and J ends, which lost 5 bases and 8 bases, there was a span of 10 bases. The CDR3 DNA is TGTGCCAGCAGCCTCAACAGGGATTCACCCCTCCACTTT. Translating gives CASSLNRDSPLHF. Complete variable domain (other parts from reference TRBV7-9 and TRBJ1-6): DTGVSQNPRHKITKRGQNVTFRCDPISEHNRLYWYRQTLGQGPEFLTYFQNEAQLEKSRLLSDRFSAERPKGSFSTLEIQRTEQGDSAMYLCASSLNRDSPLHFGNGTRLTVT.

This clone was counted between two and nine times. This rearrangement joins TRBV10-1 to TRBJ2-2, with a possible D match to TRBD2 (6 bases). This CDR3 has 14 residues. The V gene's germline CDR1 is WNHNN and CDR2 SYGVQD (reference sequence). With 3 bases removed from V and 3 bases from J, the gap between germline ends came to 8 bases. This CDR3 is CASSDTGDTGELFF. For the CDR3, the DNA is TGCGCCAGCAGTGATACGGGGGACACCGGGGAGCTGTTTTTT.

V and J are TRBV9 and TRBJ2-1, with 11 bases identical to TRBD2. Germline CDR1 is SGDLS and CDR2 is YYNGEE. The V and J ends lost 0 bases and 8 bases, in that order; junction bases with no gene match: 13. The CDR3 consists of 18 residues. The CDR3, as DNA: TGTGCCAGCAGCGTAGAATGTTGTAGCGGGGGGGATCGCGATGAGCAGTTCTTC. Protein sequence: CASSVECCSGGDRDEQFF.

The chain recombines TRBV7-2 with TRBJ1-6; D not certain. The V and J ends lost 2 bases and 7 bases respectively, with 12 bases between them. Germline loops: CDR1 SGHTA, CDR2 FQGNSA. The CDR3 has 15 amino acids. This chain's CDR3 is CASSLFSDLNSPLHF. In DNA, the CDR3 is TGTGCCAGCAGCTTATTCTCGGATCTGAATTCACCCCTCCACTTT.

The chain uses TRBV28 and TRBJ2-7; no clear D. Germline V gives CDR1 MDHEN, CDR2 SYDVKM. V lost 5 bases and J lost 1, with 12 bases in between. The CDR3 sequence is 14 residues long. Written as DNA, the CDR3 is TGTGCCAGCAGTCCTCCCCTCGATTCCTACGAGCAGTACTTC. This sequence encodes CASSPPLDSYEQYF.

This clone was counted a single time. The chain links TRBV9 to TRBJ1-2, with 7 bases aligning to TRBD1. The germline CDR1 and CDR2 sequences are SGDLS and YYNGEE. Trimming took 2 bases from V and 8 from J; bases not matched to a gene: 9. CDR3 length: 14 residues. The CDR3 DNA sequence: TGTGCCAGCAGCGTCGGGACAGTTGGTCACGGCTACACCTTC. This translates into CASSVGTVGHGYTF. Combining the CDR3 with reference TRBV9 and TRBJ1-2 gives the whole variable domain DSGVTQTPKHLITATGQRVTLRCSPRSGDLSVYWYQQSLDQGLQFLIQYYNGEERAKGNILERFSAQQFPDLHSELNLSSLELGDSALYFCASSVGTVGHGYTFGSGTRLTVV.

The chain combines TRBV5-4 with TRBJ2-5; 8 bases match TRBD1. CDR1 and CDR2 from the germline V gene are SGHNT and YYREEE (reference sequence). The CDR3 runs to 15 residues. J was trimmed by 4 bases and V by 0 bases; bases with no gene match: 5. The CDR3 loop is CASSLAGDRPETQYF. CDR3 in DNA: TGTGCCAGCAGCTTGGCCGGGGACAGGCCAGAGACCCAGTACTTC.

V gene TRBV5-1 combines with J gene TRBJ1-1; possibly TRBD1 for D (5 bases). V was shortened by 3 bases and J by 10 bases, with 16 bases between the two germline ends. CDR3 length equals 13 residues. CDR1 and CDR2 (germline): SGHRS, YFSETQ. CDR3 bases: TGCGCCAGCAGCTCTGGACAAGGCCTGGGAGCTTTCTTT. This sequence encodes CASSSGQGLGAFF.

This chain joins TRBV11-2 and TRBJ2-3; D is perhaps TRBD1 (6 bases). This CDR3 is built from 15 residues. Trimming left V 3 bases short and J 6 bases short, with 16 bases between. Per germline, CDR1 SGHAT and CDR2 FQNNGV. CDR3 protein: CASSFGGRGGDTQYF. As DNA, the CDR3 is TGTGCCAGCAGCTTTGGAGGCCGAGGGGGTGATACGCAGTATTTT.

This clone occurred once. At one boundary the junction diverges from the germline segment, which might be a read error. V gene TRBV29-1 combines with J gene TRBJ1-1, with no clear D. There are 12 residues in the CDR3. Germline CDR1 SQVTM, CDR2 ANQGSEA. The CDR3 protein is CSVESAETEASF. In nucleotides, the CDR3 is TGCAGCGTTGAATCGGCAGAAACTGAAGCTTCCTTT.

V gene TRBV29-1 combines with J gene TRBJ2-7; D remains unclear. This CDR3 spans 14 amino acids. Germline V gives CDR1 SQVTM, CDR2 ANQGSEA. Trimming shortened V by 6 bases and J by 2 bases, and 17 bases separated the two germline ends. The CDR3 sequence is CSVQTEIWPYEQYF. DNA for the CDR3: TGCAGCGTCCAAACTGAGATATGGCCCTACGAGCAGTACTTC.

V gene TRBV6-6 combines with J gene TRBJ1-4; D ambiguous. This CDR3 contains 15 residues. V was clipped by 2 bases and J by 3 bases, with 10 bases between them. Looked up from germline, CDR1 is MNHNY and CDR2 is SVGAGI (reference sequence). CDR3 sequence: CASSYPEEANEKLFF. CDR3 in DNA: TGTGCCAGCAGTTACCCCGAAGAAGCTAATGAAAAACTGTTTTTT.

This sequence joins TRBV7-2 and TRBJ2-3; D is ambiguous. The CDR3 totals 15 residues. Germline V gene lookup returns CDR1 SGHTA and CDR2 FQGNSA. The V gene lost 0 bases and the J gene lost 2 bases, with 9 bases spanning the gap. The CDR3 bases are TGTGCCAGCAGCTTAGCCTTAGTGACCACAGATACGCAGTATTTT. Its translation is CASSLALVTTDTQYF. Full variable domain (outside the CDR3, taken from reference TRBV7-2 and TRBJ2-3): GAGVSQSPSNKVTEKGKDVELRCDPISGHTALYWYRQSLGQGLEFLIYFQGNSAPDKSGLPSDRFSAERTGGSVSTLTIQRTQQEDSAVYLCASSLALVTTDTQYFGPGTRLTVL.

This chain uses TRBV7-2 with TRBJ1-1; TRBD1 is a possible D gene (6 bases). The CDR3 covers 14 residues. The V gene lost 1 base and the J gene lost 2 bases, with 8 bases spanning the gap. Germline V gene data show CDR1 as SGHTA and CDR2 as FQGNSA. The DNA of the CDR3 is TGTGCCAGCAGCTTAGGACAGGCTAACACTGAAGCTTTCTTT. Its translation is CASSLGQANTEAFF.

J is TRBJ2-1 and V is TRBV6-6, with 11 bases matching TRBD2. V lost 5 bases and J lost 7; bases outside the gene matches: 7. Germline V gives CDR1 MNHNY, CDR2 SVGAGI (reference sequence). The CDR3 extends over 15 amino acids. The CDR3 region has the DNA TGTGCCAGCAGTAATCTAGCGGGGGGAGGGAATGAGCAGTTCTTC. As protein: CASSNLAGGGNEQFF.

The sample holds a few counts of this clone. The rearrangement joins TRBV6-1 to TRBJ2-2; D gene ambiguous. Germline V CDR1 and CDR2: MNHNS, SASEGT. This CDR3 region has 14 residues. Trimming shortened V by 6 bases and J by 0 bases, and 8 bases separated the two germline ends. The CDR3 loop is CASSRTSNTGELFF. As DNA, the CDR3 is TGTGCCAGCAGCCGGACCTCGAACACCGGGGAGCTGTTTTTT.

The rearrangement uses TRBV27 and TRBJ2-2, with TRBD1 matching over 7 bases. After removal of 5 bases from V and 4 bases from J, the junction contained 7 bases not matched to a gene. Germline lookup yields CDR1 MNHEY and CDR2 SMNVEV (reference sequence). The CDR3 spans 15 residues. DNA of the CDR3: TGTGCCAGCAGTGACAGGGCCTGGAGCACCGGGGAGCTGTTTTTT. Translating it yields CASSDRAWSTGELFF.

The CDR3: CASSLDGGGVYEQYF. The DNA of the CDR3 is TGTGCCAGCAGCTTAGACGGCGGGGGTGTCTACGAGCAGTACTTC. The chain combines TRBV7-2 with TRBJ2-7, with TRBD2 matching 7 bases. The V and J ends lost 1 base and 3 bases, in that order; junction bases with no gene match: 6. This CDR3 has 15 amino acids. Germline CDR1 SGHTA, CDR2 FQGNSA.